The table lists the clone carrying this T cell receptor beta chain with many counts. The sample belongs to a study of regulatory T cells in long-lasting Graves disease. Assembly of TCR beta libraries relied on iRepertoire HTBI primers together with Arm-PCR of CDR3 regions. A single record per CDR3 protein comes from TCRdb applying MiXCR to the multiplex PCR reads. Among approximately 350,000 distinct CDR3 sequences listed, 16% were seen once. Time point indicated: newly diagnosed GD, antithyroid drugs for less than 3 months. Preparation of the TCR library used RNA extracted from PBMCs. This sample also belongs to another study, concerning T cells in Graves' hyperthyroidism and ophthalmopathy. That source adds: The patients, who ranged from 18 to 65 in age, presented with newly diagnosed hyperthyroidism lasting under 2 months. The HTBI primer set served for first-round RT-PCR of the TCR CDR3.

Specimen: peripheral blood mononuclear cells (PBMCs), collected at new diagnosis, from a patient treated with antithyroid drugs. The receptor's source is a young woman with Graves disease.

The DNA of the CDR3 is TGTGCCAGCAGCTTAATGGTAGGGGGAGGCAATGAGCAGTTCTTC. It encodes CASSLMVGGGNEQFF. The V gene is TRBV7-3, the J gene TRBJ2-1, with D perhaps being TRBD1 or TRBD2 (6 bases each). This CDR3 is built from 15 residues. Trimming cost V 1 base and J 6 bases, with 13 bases left between them. Germline loops: CDR1 SGHTA, CDR2 FQGTGA.